This is a list of T cell receptor beta chains from one sample in a study of tumor and adjacent non-tumor tissue in lung cancer. TCRdb used MiXCR to reprocess the multiplex PCR reads, holding one entry per CDR3 protein. The repertoire holds fewer than 45,000 distinct CDR3 sequences, around 67% seen once, with under 20% in the top ten. The sample consisted of distant non-tumor lung tissue. These receptors originate from a woman in her 40s with non-small cell lung cancer. The CDR3 runs from the conserved cysteine through the conserved F or W. A D gene is named only where the DNA matches it firmly. Clone size appears in some rows only: once, few, many, or a class for an expanded clone.

CDR3,DNA,J,size,V,length,D
CSVSLSKRDTQYF,TGCAGCGTCTCCCTCTCTAAAAGGGATACGCAGTATTTT,TRBJ2-3,many,TRBV29-1,13,NA
CASNLGASGTHETQYF,TGTGCCAGCAACTTGGGGGCTAGCGGGACACATGAGACCCAGTACTTC,TRBJ2-5,NA,TRBV11-3,16,TRBD2
CAISSDGKGYEQYF,TGTGCCATCAGCTCCGATGGGAAGGGCTACGAGCAGTACTTC,TRBJ2-7,NA,TRBV4-2,14,NA
CVSSLSILSTDTQYF,TGTGTTAGCAGCTTGAGCATCCTTAGCACAGATACGCAGTATTTT,TRBJ2-3,NA,TRBV5-6,15,NA
CSARSGWVAEVETQYF,TGCAGTGCTAGATCCGGATGGGTAGCGGAAGTGGAGACCCAGTACTTC,TRBJ2-5,NA,TRBV20-1,16,NA
CASSLWTAPAYEQYF,TGCGCCAGCAGCTTGTGGACAGCTCCCGCCTACGAGCAGTACTTC,TRBJ2-7,once,TRBV11-3,15,NA
CASSNRESNEKLFF,TGTGCCAGCAGTAACAGGGAGTCTAATGAGAAACTGTTTTTT,TRBJ1-4,NA,TRBV12-3/TRBV12-4,14,NA
CASSESGQNYKQYF,TGCGCCAGCAGTGAGTCCGGACAAAACTACAAGCAGTACTTC,TRBJ2-7,NA,TRBV10-2,14,NA
CASSHWGRGAAGELFF,TGCGCCAGCAGCCACTGGGGAAGGGGGGCGGCCGGGGAGCTGTTTTTT,TRBJ2-2,few,TRBV4-1,16,NA
CSVEIRTSGHRPQYF,TGCAGCGTTGAAATCCGGACTAGCGGGCATCGTCCGCAGTATTTT,TRBJ2-3,NA,TRBV29-1,15,TRBD2
CSVDTGPWANVLTF,TGCAGCGTTGATACAGGGCCTTGGGCCAACGTCCTGACTTTC,TRBJ2-6,once,TRBV29-1,14,NA
CASEKTGSWDEQYF,TGTGCCAGTGAAAAAACAGGTAGTTGGGACGAGCAGTACTTC,TRBJ2-7,NA,TRBV6-1,14,NA
CASRRPDTQDYGYTF,TGTGCCAGCAGACGACCGGACACTCAAGACTATGGCTACACCTTC,TRBJ1-2,NA,TRBV7-9,15,NA
CASNLIKASGSVDTQYF,TGTGCCAGTAACTTAATTAAGGCTAGCGGGAGCGTAGATACGCAGTATTTT,TRBJ2-3,once,TRBV11-2,17,TRBD2
CASSLSRGEGGEQFF,TGTGCCAGCTCACTAAGTAGGGGTGAGGGCGGTGAGCAGTTCTTC,TRBJ2-1,NA,TRBV18,15,NA
CASCLAGKGGFTF,TGTGCCAGCTGCTTGGCGGGGAAAGGTGGCTTCACGTTC,TRBJ1-2,NA,TRBV5-4,13,NA
CASSPGPYNEQFF,TGTGCCAGCAGCCCGGGACCTTACAATGAGCAGTTCTTC,TRBJ2-1,many,TRBV11-2,13,NA
CSARGGTLLAGPQHF,TGCAGTGCTAGAGGGGGTACACTGCTGGCTGGGCCCCAGCATTTT,TRBJ1-5,NA,TRBV20-1,15,NA
CASSFYSQGSGEAFF,TGTGCCAGCAGCTTTTACAGCCAGGGGTCGGGGGAAGCTTTCTTT,TRBJ1-1,few,TRBV11-2,15,NA
CANSSTTGVDQSQYF,TGTGCCAACAGTTCAACAACAGGGGTCGATCAGTCCCAGTATTTT,TRBJ2-3,NA,TRBV6-5,15,TRBD1
CASSLDRGKASYEQYF,TGTGCCAGCAGCTTAGACAGGGGAAAAGCCTCCTACGAGCAATACTTC,TRBJ2-7,NA,TRBV11-3,16,NA
CSVMGGAGYGYTF,TGCAGTGTTATGGGGGGCGCGGGCTATGGCTACACCTTC,TRBJ1-2,NA,TRBV29-1,13,NA
CATSDSSYEQYF,TGTGCCACCAGTGATTCGAGTTACGAGCAGTACTTC,TRBJ2-7,NA,TRBV24-1,12,NA
CACGGLAGEVDTEYF,TGTGCCTGCGGAGGACTAGCGGGAGAAGTAGATACGGAGTATTTT,TRBJ2-3,NA,TRBV11-1,15,TRBD2
CSASPGLAGAQETQYF,TGCAGTGCTAGCCCCGGACTAGCGGGGGCACAAGAGACCCAGTACTTC,TRBJ2-5,few,TRBV20-1,16,TRBD2
CSVEELVGGKETQYF,TGCAGCGTTGAAGAGTTGGTGGGAGGCAAGGAGACCCAGTATTTC,TRBJ2-5,few,TRBV29-1,15,NA
CASSFRREGNEQYF,TGTGCCAGCAGTTTTAGGCGGGAGGGGAACGAGCAGTACTTC,TRBJ2-7,many,TRBV12-3/TRBV12-4,14,TRBD2
CASNQGLRKPNSPLHF,TGTGCCAGCAACCAGGGTCTACGAAAACCTAATTCACCCCTCCACTTT,TRBJ1-6,NA,TRBV4-2,16,NA
CSVEAGRGYSEQFF,TGCAGCGTTGAAGCGGGTAGGGGCTACAGTGAGCAGTTCTTC,TRBJ2-1,NA,TRBV29-1,14,NA
CASFSGTEALF,TGCGCCAGCTTCAGTGGCACTGAAGCTTTATTT,TRBJ1-1,few,TRBV4-1,11,NA
CASSSLGGARTNTEAFF,TGTGCCAGCAGCTCATTGGGGGGGGCTAGGACGAACACTGAAGCTTTCTTT,TRBJ1-1,few,TRBV7-8,17,NA
CAWSPEGNSPLHF,TGTGCCTGGAGCCCTGAGGGTAATTCACCCCTCCACTTT,TRBJ1-6,NA,TRBV30,13,NA
CASGPGAPNQPQHF,TGTGCCAGCGGGCCCGGGGCCCCGAATCAGCCCCAGCATTTT,TRBJ1-5,many,TRBV7-2,14,NA
CNAGTDYNEQFF,TGCAACGCTGGGACAGATTACAATGAGCAGTTCTTC,TRBJ2-1,NA,TRBV29-1,12,TRBD1
CATRTGGSPLHF,TGTGCCACCAGGACGGGGGGGTCACCCCTCCACTTT,TRBJ1-6,NA,TRBV6-1,12,NA
CSAAGTGDTDTQYF,TGCAGCGCTGCCGGGACAGGAGACACAGATACACAGTATTTT,TRBJ2-3,NA,TRBV29-1,14,TRBD1
CASSLTGDSYEQYF,TGTGCCAGTAGTTTGACAGGGGACTCCTACGAGCAGTACTTC,TRBJ2-7,NA,TRBV6-6,14,TRBD1
CASSERSNRNTIYF,TGTGCCAGCAGTGAGCGAAGTAATAGGAACACCATATATTTT,TRBJ1-3,many,TRBV28,14,NA
CSARAIDRENEQFF,TGCAGTGCTAGGGCTATAGACAGGGAGAATGAGCAGTTCTTC,TRBJ2-1,few,TRBV20-1,14,TRBD1
CASSLGRGAWDTQYF,TGTGCCAGCAGCCTGGGACGGGGGGCCTGGGATACCCAGTACTTC,TRBJ2-5,NA,TRBV7-3,15,NA
CNVKGPWEHYF,TGCAACGTGAAGGGACCTTGGGAGCATTACTTC,TRBJ2-7,NA,TRBV29-1,11,NA
CASRNPWTSGGTSADTRYF,TGCGCCAGCAGGAATCCATGGACTAGCGGGGGGACAAGCGCAGATACGCGGTATTTT,TRBJ2-3,once,TRBV5-1,19,TRBD2
CASSLALAGGPSEQFF,TGCGCCAGCAGCTTGGCCTTGGCGGGGGGGCCGAGTGAGCAGTTCTTC,TRBJ2-1,NA,TRBV5-1,16,TRBD2
CASGSVGGGGYEQYF,TGTGCCAGCGGCTCTGTGGGAGGGGGCGGCTACGAGCAGTACTTC,TRBJ2-7,NA,TRBV11-3,15,NA
CASREPGQGYNEHFF,TGTGCCAGCAGAGAACCGGGACAGGGGTACAATGAGCACTTCTTC,TRBJ2-1,NA,TRBV6-1,15,TRBD1
CASSLEGWRVAEAFF,TGTGCCAGCAGCTTGGAAGGGTGGAGGGTGGCTGAAGCTTTCTTT,TRBJ1-1,once,TRBV5-4,15,NA
CASSLGESGRNEQFF,TGTGCCAGCAGCTTAGGGGAGAGCGGCAGGAATGAGCAGTTCTTC,TRBJ2-1,NA,TRBV7-9,15,NA
CASSYGTGTGELFF,TGTGCCAGCAGTTACGGGACTGGGACCGGGGAGCTGTTTTTT,TRBJ2-2,NA,TRBV28,14,NA
CACSLGIYNEQFF,TGTGCCTGCAGCTTAGGAATCTACAATGAGCAGTTCTTC,TRBJ2-1,NA,TRBV11-3,13,NA
CARSRSRLGETQYF,TGCGCCAGGTCCCGGAGCAGGCTCGGAGAGACCCAGTACTTC,TRBJ2-5,NA,TRBV10-2,14,NA
CASGLESFGALYNEQFF,TGTGCCAGCGGCTTAGAGTCGTTCGGGGCATTGTACAATGAGCAGTTCTTC,TRBJ2-1,NA,TRBV11-2,17,NA
CVSTYMGQEQFF,TGTGTCAGCACCTACATGGGGCAGGAGCAGTTCTTC,TRBJ2-1,NA,TRBV5-4,12,NA
CPSSEFGSAYSNQPQHF,TGTCCCAGCAGTGAATTCGGGTCGGCTTATAGCAATCAGCCCCAACATTTT,TRBJ1-5,NA,TRBV6-1,17,NA
CASSLVSQVAGMNTEPFF,TGTGCCAGCAGCTTGGTCAGTCAGGTAGCGGGAATGAACACTGAACCTTTCTTT,TRBJ1-1,NA,TRBV5-4,18,NA
CASTMGTGPCQPQHF,TGTGCCAGCACCATGGGGACAGGTCCATGTCAGCCCCAGCATTTT,TRBJ1-5,NA,TRBV11-2,15,TRBD1
CASCQGTENQSQHF,TGTGCCAGCTGCCAAGGGACAGAAAATCAGTCCCAGCATTTT,TRBJ1-5,NA,TRBV4-2,14,TRBD1
CGSSPENQNTGDLFF,TGTGGCAGCAGCCCCGAAAATCAGAATACCGGGGATCTGTTTTTT,TRBJ2-2,NA,TRBV11-2,15,NA
CASSSSRLGGRVETQYF,TGTGCCAGCAGTTCAAGCAGGTTGGGGGGGCGCGTGGAGACCCAGTACTTC,TRBJ2-5,many,TRBV12-3/TRBV12-4,17,NA
CASSQGTGVYYEQYF,TGCGCCAGCAGCCAAGGAACAGGGGTTTACTACGAGCAGTACTTC,TRBJ2-7,many,TRBV4-1,15,TRBD1